The present T cell receptor (beta chain) was sequenced within a study of tumor and adjacent non-tumor tissue in lung cancer. Study information: The patients, 9 to 11 men and a handful of women, were roughly 30 to 80 with stage I to III disease. Points from the study as a whole: Compared with tumor, normal lung showed significantly lower TCR diversity.

Ten or more counts support this clonotype. Its antigen is undetermined. V lost 5 bases, J lost 0 bases, and 4 bases stayed unmatched. CDR1 and CDR2 from the germline V gene are SEHNR and FQNEAQ (reference sequence). This CDR3 contains 15 residues. Three rounds of nested PCR, following a modified ARM-PCR protocol, produced the TCRbeta library. TCRdb re-called the multiplex PCR reads through MiXCR, storing one row per CDR3 protein. Of tens of thousands of distinct CDR3 sequences listed, 55% to 65% are singletons. The template was RNA from unsorted bulk tissue. This non-tumor lung sample came from over 3 cm beyond the tumor edge.

This chain connects TRBV7-9 to TRBJ2-5, with TRBD1 identical over 9 bases. This receptor was obtained from a woman in her sixties or seventies with non-small cell lung cancer. What was sequenced was distant non-tumor lung tissue. CDR3 in amino acids: CASSPRDRDQETQYF. The CDR3 region has the DNA TGTGCCAGCAGCCCCCGGGACAGGGACCAAGAGACCCAGTACTTC.